This T cell receptor beta chain was sequenced during a study of vaccination and CD4 T cells after COVID-19 (dated by TCRdb to the early 2020s). Notes on the research overall: Convalescent patients had a positive SARS-CoV-2 result on nasal swab PCR, and of these patients, 8 or 9 had mild disease and one had severe disease. In control cultures, a CEFX viral epitope pool was used as positive control, an HIV-1 Nef peptide pool was used as negative control, or no peptide was added. Post-vaccine blood samples were taken a median of approximately 70 days after the second vaccine dose, with a range of about 13 to 250 days. Post-COVID blood samples were collected from convalescent patients a median of roughly 100 days after diagnosis, with a range of about 30 to 180 days. Each participant got two doses of either the Pfizer-BioNTech BNT162b2 vaccine (n=8) or the Moderna mRNA-1273 vaccine (n=2). In the convalescent cohort there were six males and four females, among whom were two Hispanic individuals, seven Caucasians, two Asians and one multiracial person. In around 9 COVID-19 convalescent patients and a handful of infection-naive healthy vaccine recipients, researchers compared the spike-specific CD4+ TCR repertoire from before mRNA vaccination with the repertoire from after. Culture stimuli were overlapping spike peptide pools from SARS-CoV-2 and from the common cold coronaviruses HCoV-NL63, HCoV-OC43 and HCoV-229E.

The study at large found these results: Among convalescent patients, a median about 87% of the SARS-CoV-2-reactive clones seen after vaccination appeared only after vaccination, which suggests priming specific to the vaccine. The study included relatively few convalescent patients and did not analyze early timepoints after natural infection. The median number of SARS-CoV-2-reactive clonotypes rose from around 20 after infection to 35 to 45 after vaccination, but the change was not significant. Nearly all vaccine-specific clones in convalescent patients (304 of 307) were mono-reactive for SARS-CoV-2 spike rather than cross-reactive with common cold coronaviruses.

The treatment or condition label corresponds to: roughly nine-day PBMC culture with coronavirus spike peptide pools or control peptides (ViraFEST assay). The ViraFEST assay, used in the study, expanded antigen-specific T cells with peptide pools and then identified the expanded clonotypes through TCR sequencing. The convalescent patients' positive SARS-CoV-2 PCR tests fell between March and December 2020, which was before the Alpha, Beta and Delta variants emerged in the United States. Each well held 2.2 million or so PBMCs cultured in IMDM containing about 5% human AB serum and approximately 9.8 IU/ml IL-2, with about 10 ug/ml peptide pools added. On days 3 and 7, half of the culture medium was replaced with fresh IL-2-containing medium. Once the cells had been in culture for about 10 days, the EasySep CD4+ T cell isolation kit was used to isolate CD4+ T cells by negative selection. Ficoll-Paque Plus gradient centrifugation was used to isolate PBMCs from whole blood, and the isolated PBMCs were then either used fresh or cryopreserved at -140C. Each culture condition was generally run in triplicate wells.

Libraries were constructed by PCR. At the Johns Hopkins FTIC core, DNA from the cultured CD4+ T cells underwent TCR sequencing with the Oncomine TCR Beta short-read assay. Genomic DNA was extracted from the cultured CD4+ T cells with the QIAamp micro DNA kit. The Oncomine TCR Beta libraries from cultured CD4+ T cells were pooled using unique dual indexes and then sequenced on an Illumina iSeq 100. In the original analysis: Non-productive sequences were removed, and CDR3s not starting with C, not ending with F or W, or shorter than 7 amino acids were discarded. The MANAFEST web application identified antigen-specific clonotypes by comparing peptide-stimulated wells against reference wells and other culture wells. For a clone to be called positive, the clone needed an FDR below 0.05, an odds ratio above 5, and a productive frequency above 0.1% in at least two of three replicate wells. A clonotype counted as cross-reactive if it showed significant expansion both in the SARS-CoV-2 spike wells and in at least one common cold coronavirus spike condition. CDR3 homology was assessed with Levenshtein distances (stringdist) and unrooted phylogenetic trees (ape) in R version 3.6.1. TCRdb handled the public reads itself, with Q25 trimming in fastp and clone calling in MiXCR, and kept productive beta chains. Identical CDR3 proteins give one entry, which carries the most common genes and DNA. The V and J calls were not made by the authors but by TCRdb's processing. The sample table holds some 5,000 distinct CDR3 sequences, of which 55% to 65% were seen once. Roughly a third of the sample lies in the top ten.

Via the germline V gene, CDR1 is SNHLY and CDR2 FYNNEI. The CDR3 runs 12 residues from the cysteine to the phenylalanine. The retained sequence is limited to the CDR3, 36 bases, with the frame set at the first base. Ends trimmed: V by 3 bases, J by 7 bases; bases unmatched to a gene: 2. This clonotype was recorded once. Its antigen is still unknown. Per-base quality was not reported, and no clone a single base away is much larger than it. A solitary read yields weak support. The rearrangement joined TRBV2 to TRBJ1-2, and TRBD1 aligns with 7 junction nucleotides. The sequence derives from a human donor who had recovered from COVID-19. The material sequenced was CD4+ T cells from blood, cultured in vitro. The DNA sequence reads TGTGCCAGCAGTGAGGCAGGGGGTGGCTACACCTTC. Its protein is CASSEAGGGYTF.